Given below is one T cell receptor beta chain in context. Its matching antigen is unknown. This CDR3 region has 14 residues. The V end lost 0 bases, the J end lost 5 bases, and 11 bases lay between the germline ends. Germline V gene sequence: CDR1 MGHRA, CDR2 YSYEKL. Here immunoSEQ multiplex PCR was the method, and the copy in TCRdb shows in-frame clones only, minus some. The profile shows about 350,000 clones, 87% of them singletons. The sample comes from a study of Ad26.COV2.S vaccination and SARS-CoV-2 variants. Study in general: Participants got Ad26.COV2.S intramuscularly, once or twice 56 days apart. General observations from the study: Overall T cell responses may have been underestimated by the analyses of TCR breadth and depth. Substantial breadth was reportedly displayed by spike-specific CD8+ and CD4+ T cell responses after vaccination.

The treatment was: some 20 received Ad26.COV2.S at low or high dose, single or two shots; about 5 received placebo; per-sample allocation not given. Collection of the samples took place on day 63 after the first injection of vaccine or placebo. The sequencing here drew on peripheral blood, taken in a trial of Ad26.COV2.S vaccine versus placebo. The chain has TRBV4-1 and TRBJ2-7; perhaps TRBD2 as D (5 bases). This TCR was recovered from a person between 18 and 65 years old who received the Ad26.COV2.S COVID-19 vaccine or a placebo. The CDR3 DNA is TGCGCCAGCAGCCAAGAGTCCGGACTGCACGAGCAGTACTTC. Translated, it gives CASSQESGLHEQYF.